The 20 T cell receptor beta chains listed next were all sequenced from one sample in a study of T cell responses to AZD1222 COVID-19 vaccine. Libraries were prepared by immunoSEQ multiplex PCR; TCRdb keeps only in-frame clonotypes and omits some of them. The sample records about 120,000 clones, about 90% being singletons. The sequencing here drew on peripheral blood, taken on day 0 of AZD1222 vaccination. The receptors were sampled from an adult in good health.

CDR3 loop: CAWGGLAGGMRFF. CDR3 sequence (DNA): TGTGCCTGGGGGGGACTAGCGGGAGGGATGAGGTTCTTC. The chain is built from TRBV30 and TRBJ2-1; TRBD2 aligns across 16 bases. The CDR3 totals 13 residues. The V gene's germline CDR1 is GTSNPN and CDR2 SVGIG (reference sequence). The ends lost 5 bases at V and 15 bases at J; junction bases unmatched: 7. Variable domain in full (rest from reference TRBV30 and TRBJ2-1): SQTIHQWPATLVQPVGSPLSLECTVEGTSNPNLYWYRQAAGRGLQLLFYSVGIGQISSEVPQNLSASRPQDRQFILSSKKLLLSDSGFYLCAWGGLAGGMRFFGPGTRLTVL.

This chain joins TRBV27 and TRBJ1-1; D uncertain. The CDR3 has 15 residues. V was cut by 3 bases and J by 3 bases, with 14 bases left in between. The germline gives CDR1 MNHEY, CDR2 SMNVEV (reference sequence). The chain's CDR3 is CASSFERGSHTEAFF. The CDR3 DNA reads as TGTGCCAGCAGTTTTGAGCGCGGATCCCACACTGAAGCTTTCTTT.

This clone appeared a single time. V is TRBV24-1 and J is TRBJ1-1; D possibly corresponds to TRBD1 (5 bases). V was clipped by 4 bases and J by 9 bases, with 17 bases between them. Germline V gene data show CDR1 as KGHDR and CDR2 as SFDVKD. The CDR3 totals 14 residues. CDR3 nucleotide sequence: TGTGCCACCAGTGACCCGGACTCCTCAGGGAAAGCTTTCTTT. This translates into CATSDPDSSGKAFF.

This sequence joins TRBV19 and TRBJ1-1; perhaps TRBD1 as D (5 bases). V lost 5 bases to trimming and J lost 5 bases, with 12 bases between them. The V gene's germline CDR1 is LNHDA and CDR2 SQIVND (reference sequence). There are 13 residues in the CDR3. For the CDR3, the DNA is TGTGCCAGTAGTGAACAGGTTACAACTGAAGCTTTCTTT. This encodes CASSEQVTTEAFF.

This clone appeared a single time. V gene TRBV7-6 combines with J gene TRBJ1-5; TRBD1 is a possible D gene (5 bases). In germline, CDR1 is SGHVS, CDR2 FNYEAQ. The V and J ends lost 1 base and 6 bases respectively, with 13 bases between them. This CDR3 has 15 residues. The CDR3 nucleotides read TGTGCCAGCAGCTTAGTGGCAGGGATGAGTCAGCCCCAGCATTTT. It translates to CASSLVAGMSQPQHF.

V usage is TRBV11-2 and J usage is TRBJ2-3; 8 positions match TRBD2. CDR3 length: 16 residues. Germline trimming cut 5 bases from V and 0 bases from J; bases unmatched to any gene: 7. Germline values: CDR1 SGHAT, CDR2 FQNNGV. In DNA form, the CDR3 reads TGTGCCAGCAGCCCGCTCCTAGCGGGCAGCACAGATACGCAGTATTTT. It translates to CASSPLLAGSTDTQYF.

The chain employs TRBV19 and TRBJ1-1; 9 positions agree with TRBD1. V was pared by 4 bases and J by 1 base, with 16 bases of the junction left unmatched. This CDR3 is built from 19 residues. Germline V gene sequence: CDR1 LNHDA, CDR2 SQIVND (reference sequence). The chain's CDR3 is CASSNPTTTGGIQNTEAFF. CDR3 nucleotides: TGTGCCAGTAGTAACCCCACGACGACAGGGGGTATTCAGAACACTGAAGCTTTCTTT.

The rearrangement uses TRBV12-5 and TRBJ2-3; D ambiguous. Germline values: CDR1 LGHNT, CDR2 FRNRAP. This CDR3 is 16 amino acids long. The V gene lost 1 base and the J gene lost 2 bases, with 13 bases spanning the gap. CDR3 nucleotide sequence: TGTGCTAGTGGTTTGGGACGAAGGGAACCCACAGATACGCAGTATTTT. The encoded protein is CASGLGRREPTDTQYF.

The chain combines TRBV5-1 with TRBJ1-3; D remains ambiguous. The CDR3 length is 15 residues. V lost 4 bases, J lost 0 bases, and 11 bases lay in between. The germline gives CDR1 SGHRS, CDR2 YFSETQ. CDR3: CASSIGLLSGNTIYF. The CDR3 coding sequence is TGCGCCAGCAGCATAGGACTGCTCTCTGGAAACACCATATATTTT. Full variable domain (outside the CDR3, taken from reference TRBV5-1 and TRBJ1-3): KAGVTQTPRYLIKTRGQQVTLSCSPISGHRSVSWYQQTPGQGLQFLFEYFSETQRNKGNFPGRFSGRQFSNSRSEMNVSTLELGDSALYLCASSIGLLSGNTIYFGEGSWLTVV.

The chain couples TRBV18 to TRBJ2-2, with TRBD2 identical over 7 bases. Germline V CDR1 and CDR2: KGHSH, LQKENI. The V segment lost 3 bases and the J segment 2 bases; nucleotides outside the gene matches: 9. The CDR3 runs 17 residues. CDR3 sequence (DNA): TGTGCCAGCTCACCGAGCAGTCCTAGCGGCAACACCGGGGAGCTGTTTTTT. Translation: CASSPSSPSGNTGELFF.

This chain connects TRBV5-6 to TRBJ2-7; D might be TRBD1 (5 bases). With 4 bases removed from V and 0 bases from J, the gap between germline ends came to 8 bases. Looked up from germline, CDR1 is SGHDT and CDR2 is YYEEEE. The CDR3 covers 13 residues. The DNA for the CDR3 is TGTGCCAGCAGCGACAGTTTCTCCTACGAGCAGTACTTC. Protein product: CASSDSFSYEQYF.

The chain uses TRBV7-3 and TRBJ2-5; D perhaps matches TRBD2 (5 bases). Per the germline V gene, CDR1 is SGHTA and CDR2 is FQGTGA. The length of the CDR3 is 15 residues. The ends were cut back, 1 base at V and 4 bases at J, with 13 bases in the middle. The CDR3 DNA is TGTGCCAGCAGCTTAAAACACGGGAAGGGAGAGACCCAGTACTTC. Amino acid sequence: CASSLKHGKGETQYF.

The genes are TRBV6-2 or TRBV6-3 and TRBJ2-7; D might be TRBD1 or TRBD2, each matching 5 bases. V dropped 5 bases and J dropped 6 bases, with 17 bases sitting between them. The CDR3 has 14 residues. Germline V gives CDR1 MNHEY, CDR2 SVGEGT. The CDR3 region has the DNA TGTGCCAGCAGTACTCAGGACACTAGTGGCGAGCAGTACGTC. Translation gives CASSTQDTSGEQYV.

The chain joins TRBV19 to TRBJ1-5; TRBD1 agrees at 8 bases. The CDR3 sequence is 14 residues long. Germline V gives CDR1 LNHDA, CDR2 SQIVND (reference sequence). V shed 7 bases, J shed 6 bases, and the junction held 8 bases outside the gene matches. The CDR3 nucleotides are TGTGCCAGTAACGACAGGGGAGAGGGTCAGCCCCAGCATTTT. Its protein is CASNDRGEGQPQHF.

The chain recombines TRBV27 with TRBJ2-3; D unresolved. The CDR3 sequence is 12 residues long. Germline CDR1 and CDR2: MNHEY and SMNVEV (reference sequence). V lost 6 bases and J lost 8, with 12 bases in between. Here the CDR3 reads CASSPSQRTQYF. In DNA, the CDR3 is TGTGCCAGCAGCCCATCTCAGCGTACGCAGTATTTT.

The chain has TRBV27 and TRBJ1-1; D may be TRBD1 (6 bases). Per the germline V gene, CDR1 is MNHEY and CDR2 is SMNVEV (reference sequence). The CDR3 runs 14 residues. The ends were cut back, 4 bases at V and 3 bases at J, with 12 bases in the middle. CDR3: CASSSGQKYTEAFF. The DNA for the CDR3 is TGTGCCAGCAGTTCCGGACAGAAATACACTGAAGCTTTCTTT.

The chain combines TRBV5-4 with TRBJ2-2, with TRBD1 identical over 10 bases. CDR1 is SGHNT, CDR2 YYREEE, per germline (reference sequence). V lost 4 bases, J lost 3 bases, and 6 bases stayed unmatched. The CDR3 is made up of 16 amino acids. The CDR3 spells CASSPGQGGYTGELFF. CDR3 in DNA: TGTGCCAGCAGCCCAGGACAGGGGGGGTACACCGGGGAGCTGTTTTTT.

The chain combines TRBV4-3 with TRBJ2-2; 11 bases line up with TRBD2. From germline, CDR1 is LGHNA and CDR2 YSLEER. The CDR3 is 17 residues long. Trimming took 4 bases from V and 0 from J; bases not matched to a gene: 4. The CDR3 sequence is CASSLRLAGSNTGELFF. DNA of the CDR3: TGCGCCAGCAGCCTGAGACTAGCGGGATCGAACACCGGGGAGCTGTTTTTT.

This rearrangement joins TRBV9 to TRBJ1-5; D gene ambiguous. The germline V gene has CDR1 SGDLS and CDR2 YYNGEE. The CDR3 contains 16 residues. Trimming took 0 bases from V and 0 from J, leaving 10 bases between them. CDR3: CASSVGPGFSNQPQHF. CDR3 coding DNA: TGTGCCAGCAGCGTAGGTCCAGGTTTTAGCAATCAGCCCCAGCATTTT.

The CDR3 coding sequence is TGTGCCAGCGGGGGACAGGGGCGCTCACCCCTCCACTTT. Its translation: CASGGQGRSPLHF. The gene calls are TRBV25-1 and TRBJ1-6; 10 bases are shared with TRBD1. The CDR3 spans 13 residues. Germline V CDR1 and CDR2: MGHDK, SYGVNS. J was trimmed by 10 bases and V by 8 bases; bases with no gene match: 5.